Listed here are 5 T cell receptor beta chains from one sample, sequenced in a study of metastatic and nonmetastatic thyroid tumors. Using MiXCR, TCRdb re-called clones from the PCR reads. The sample includes more than 20,000 clones, around 18% of them seen just once. Among the patients, none had received any treatment before thyroid surgery. Sequenced sample: adjacent normal tissue. The receptors shown here come from a male donor with papillary thyroid cancer or a benign thyroid nodule (not recorded which). Some clones in this sample may be carry-over from other donors' samples.

This clone has only one observation. The chain joins TRBV7-2 to TRBJ2-7; D is unclear. The CDR3 length is 14 residues. Germline V gene data show CDR1 as SGHTA and CDR2 as FQGNSA. The V end was cut by 1 base, the J end by 3 bases, with 10 bases between. CDR3 DNA sequence: TGTGCCAGCAGCTTAGAATCGCCGTTCTACGAGCAGTACTTC. Translated, it gives CASSLESPFYEQYF.

This clone was seen at least ten times. This chain connects TRBV11-2 to TRBJ1-2; 7 nucleotides align to TRBD1. This CDR3 contains 16 residues. The germline V gene encodes CDR1 SGHAT and CDR2 FQNNGV. With V trimmed by 1 base and J by 4 bases, 9 bases remained unmatched. The CDR3 bases are TGTGCCAGCAGCTTAGGAGACAGGGTATTGGGCTATGGCTACACCTTC. It encodes CASSLGDRVLGYGYTF.

As to this clone: Possible read error: a much larger clone is one base away. The rearrangement joins TRBV14 to TRBJ1-6, with D unresolved. CDR1 SGHDN and CDR2 FVKESK come from the germline V gene. The CDR3 sequence is 12 residues long. The CDR3 DNA is TGTGCCAGCAGCCGCCGTAATTCACCCCTCCGCTTT. Translating gives CASSRRNSPLRF.

This clone came up many times. The rearrangement uses TRBV4-1 and TRBJ2-3; 10 bases align to TRBD2. The CDR3 has 15 amino acids. V lost 1 base to trimming and J lost 4 bases; unmatched junction nucleotides: 2. Per the germline V gene, CDR1 is MGHRA and CDR2 is YSYEKL. The CDR3: CASSQGGLAADTQYF. In DNA, the CDR3 is TGCGCCAGCAGCCAAGGAGGACTAGCGGCAGATACGCAGTATTTT.

This clone has at least ten counts. DNA for the CDR3: TGTGCCACCAGCAAACAAAGACCTGTCCTGCGCAATCAGCCCCAGCATTTT. Translated: CATSKQRPVLRNQPQHF. This sequence joins TRBV15 and TRBJ1-5; D gene uncertain. The CDR3 is 17 amino acids. Trimming pared 4 bases from V and 2 bases from J, leaving 18 bases between. Germline loops: CDR1 LNHNV, CDR2 YYDKDF (reference sequence). Together with reference TRBV15 and TRBJ1-5, the CDR3 gives the full variable domain: DAMVIQNPRYQVTQFGKPVTLSCSQTLNHNVMYWYQQKSSQAPKLLFHYYDKDFNNEADTPDNFQSRRPNTSFCFLDIRSPGLGDTAMYLCATSKQRPVLRNQPQHFGDGTRLSIL.